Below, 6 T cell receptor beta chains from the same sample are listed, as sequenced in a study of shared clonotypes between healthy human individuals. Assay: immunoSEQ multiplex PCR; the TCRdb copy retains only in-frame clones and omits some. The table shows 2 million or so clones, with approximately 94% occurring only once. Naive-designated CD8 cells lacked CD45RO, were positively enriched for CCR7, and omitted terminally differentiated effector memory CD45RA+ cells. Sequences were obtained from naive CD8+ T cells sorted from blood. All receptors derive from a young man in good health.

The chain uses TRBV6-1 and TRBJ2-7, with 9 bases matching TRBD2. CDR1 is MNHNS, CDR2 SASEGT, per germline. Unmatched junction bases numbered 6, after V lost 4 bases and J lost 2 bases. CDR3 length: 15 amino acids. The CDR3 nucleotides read TGTGCCAGCAGTGTTGCAGCGGGGGGAGCCTACGAGCAGTACTTC. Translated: CASSVAAGGAYEQYF.

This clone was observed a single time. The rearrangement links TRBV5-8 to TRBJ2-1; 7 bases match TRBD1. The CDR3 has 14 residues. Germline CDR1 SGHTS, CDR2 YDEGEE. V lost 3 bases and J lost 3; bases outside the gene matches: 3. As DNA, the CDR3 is TGTGCCAGCAGCTCCCGGGACAGCTACAATGAGCAGTTCTTC. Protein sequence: CASSSRDSYNEQFF.

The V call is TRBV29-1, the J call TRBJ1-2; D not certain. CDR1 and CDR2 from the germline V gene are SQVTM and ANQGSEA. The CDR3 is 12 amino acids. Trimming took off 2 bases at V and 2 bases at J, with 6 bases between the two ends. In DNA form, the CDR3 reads TGCAGCGTTGAATACGCAAACTATGGCTACACCTTC. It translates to CSVEYANYGYTF.

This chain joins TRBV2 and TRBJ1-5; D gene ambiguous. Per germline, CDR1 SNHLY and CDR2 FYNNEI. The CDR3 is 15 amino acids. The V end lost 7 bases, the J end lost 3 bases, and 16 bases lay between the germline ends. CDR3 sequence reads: CASTRSLENNQPQHF. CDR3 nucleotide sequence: TGTGCCAGCACAAGATCTCTTGAGAACAATCAGCCCCAGCATTTT.

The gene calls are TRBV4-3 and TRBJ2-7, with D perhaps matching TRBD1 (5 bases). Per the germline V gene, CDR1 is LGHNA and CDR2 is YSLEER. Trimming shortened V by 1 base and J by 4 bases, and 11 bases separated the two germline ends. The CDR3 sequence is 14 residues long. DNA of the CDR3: TGCGCCAGCAGCCAAGGGACACAAACTTACGAGCAGTACTTC. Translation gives CASSQGTQTYEQYF.

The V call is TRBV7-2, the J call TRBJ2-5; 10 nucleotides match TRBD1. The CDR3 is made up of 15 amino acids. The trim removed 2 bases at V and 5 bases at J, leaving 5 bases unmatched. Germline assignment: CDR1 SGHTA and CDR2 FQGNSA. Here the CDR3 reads CASSLLGTGDETQYF. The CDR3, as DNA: TGTGCCAGCAGCTTATTAGGGACAGGGGATGAGACCCAGTACTTC.